The 32 T cell receptor beta chains given below trace back to one sample, sequenced in a study of technical replicates of blood from a handful of donors. Generated by immunoSEQ multiplex PCR, the TCRdb table keeps only in-frame clones and is missing some. The data contain tens of thousands of clones, about 96% of them singletons. The sample taken for sequencing was T cells isolated from PBMCs. The receptors originated from a human donor in good health.

The J gene is TRBJ1-5, the V gene TRBV7-9, with a tentative D call TRBD1 (5 bases). The germline V gene has CDR1 SEHNR and CDR2 FQNEAQ (reference sequence). CDR3 length: 14 residues. Between the trimmed V and J ends, which lost 4 bases and 2 bases, there was a span of 9 bases. The CDR3 reads CASSYQGGNQPQHF. Here the CDR3 DNA reads TGTGCCAGCAGCTATCAGGGCGGCAATCAGCCCCAGCATTTT.

This chain connects TRBV9 to TRBJ1-1, with 9 bases lining up with TRBD1. Germline CDR1 and CDR2: SGDLS and YYNGEE. CDR3 length equals 14 residues. V trimming: 3 bases; J trimming: 4 bases; junction bases outside the gene matches: 4. The CDR3 nucleotides read TGTGCCAGCAGCGCCACAGGGGGCGTCACTGAAGCTTTCTTT. This codes for CASSATGGVTEAFF.

The chain recombines TRBV11-2 with TRBJ2-7; TRBD2 matches at 12 bases. CDR1 is SGHAT, CDR2 FQNNGV, per germline. J lost 5 bases, V lost 1 base, and 3 bases had no gene match. The CDR3 has 15 residues. This chain's CDR3 is CASSLGLAGVNEQYF. The CDR3 region has the DNA TGTGCCAGCAGCTTAGGACTAGCGGGAGTTAACGAGCAGTACTTC.

The chain joins TRBV5-5 to TRBJ1-3; TRBD1 matches 7 bases. Per the germline V gene, CDR1 is SGHKS and CDR2 is YYEKEE (reference sequence). CDR3 length: 15 residues. The trim removed 3 bases at V and 8 bases at J, leaving 11 bases unmatched. The CDR3 sequence: CASSSPGDSGDTIYF. The CDR3 region has the DNA TGTGCCAGCAGCTCCCCCGGGGACAGTGGGGACACCATATATTTT.

The CDR3 here is CASRPTRLGTGELFF. The CDR3 nucleotides read TGTGCCAGCAGACCTACTAGACTAGGCACCGGGGAGCTGTTTTTT. This chain uses TRBV7-9 with TRBJ2-2; tentatively, D is TRBD2 (6 bases). The V end lost 6 bases, the J end lost 4 bases, and 15 bases lay between the germline ends. This CDR3 has 15 residues. Germline CDR1 and CDR2: SEHNR and FQNEAQ (reference sequence).

This clone is categorized as medium-sized. This chain links TRBV4-2 with TRBJ2-6, with D perhaps matching TRBD1 (5 bases). There are 16 residues in the CDR3. V gave up 0 bases and J gave up 1 base, with 7 bases separating them. Germline CDR1 LGHNA, CDR2 YNFKEQ. The CDR3 here is CASSQETGSGANVLTF. The CDR3 DNA follows: TGTGCCAGCAGCCAAGAAACAGGTTCTGGGGCCAACGTCCTGACTTTC.

The CDR3 DNA reads as TGTGCCAGCAGCCAAGACAGGGGACGGGGCTACACCTTC. Residues: CASSQDRGRGYTF. The rearrangement links TRBV28 to TRBJ1-2; 8 positions agree with TRBD1. V lost 6 bases, J lost 8 bases, and 8 bases stayed unmatched. The CDR3 totals 13 residues. The germline V gene encodes CDR1 MDHEN and CDR2 SYDVKM.

The chain combines TRBV2 with TRBJ2-5, with TRBD1 matching 8 bases. Germline CDR1 and CDR2: SNHLY and FYNNEI. V shed 9 bases and J 5 bases; nucleotides not matched to a gene: 5. The CDR3 totals 12 residues. The CDR3 DNA reads as TGTGCCAGGCGGACAGGGTCGGAGACCCAGTACTTC. Translation: CARRTGSETQYF. The full variable domain, its missing parts supplied by reference TRBV2 and TRBJ2-5, is EPEVTQTPSHQVTQMGQEVILRCVPISNHLYFYWYRQILGQKVEFLVSFYNNEISEKSEIFDDQFSVERPDGSNFTLKIRSTKLEDSAMYFCARRTGSETQYFGPGTRLLVL.

V usage is TRBV28 and J usage is TRBJ2-1; no clear D gene. The CDR3 is 14 residues long. CDR1 is MDHEN and CDR2 is SYDVKM in the germline V gene. V was pared by 3 bases and J by 4 bases, with 10 bases between. The CDR3 region is CASSFASGYNEQFF. CDR3 nucleotides: TGTGCCAGCAGTTTCGCTTCCGGGTACAATGAGCAGTTCTTC.

V gene TRBV4-1 combines with J gene TRBJ1-2; D call uncertain. CDR1 is MGHRA, CDR2 YSYEKL, per germline. V was cut by 1 base and J by 5 bases, with 17 bases left in between. The CDR3 has 16 residues. This chain's CDR3 is CASSQVTAEVIYGYTF. The CDR3 DNA reads as TGCGCCAGCAGCCAAGTTACCGCAGAAGTGATTTATGGCTACACCTTC.

V usage is TRBV19 and J usage is TRBJ1-1; a possible D gene is TRBD1 (5 bases). V lost 7 bases to trimming and J lost 1 base, with 13 bases between them. The germline V gene encodes CDR1 LNHDA and CDR2 SQIVND (reference sequence). The CDR3 totals 14 residues. The CDR3 sequence: CASIFGGQNTEAFF. The CDR3, as DNA: TGTGCCAGTATTTTTGGCGGACAGAACACTGAAGCTTTCTTT.

V and J are TRBV6-1 and TRBJ2-1, with a weak D call TRBD1 (6 bases). V was cut by 11 bases and J by 0 bases, with 17 bases left in between. Germline CDR1 reads MNHNS; CDR2 reads SASEGT. The CDR3 is 15 amino acids. The CDR3 protein is CAGSRGSSSYNEQFF. DNA of the CDR3: TGTGCCGGCTCTAGGGGGTCAAGCTCCTACAATGAGCAGTTCTTC.

The rearrangement joins TRBV25-1 to TRBJ1-3; the D is unclear. V shed 7 bases and J shed 0 bases, with 13 bases lying between them. This CDR3 contains 15 residues. The V gene's germline CDR1 is MGHDK and CDR2 SYGVNS. The CDR3 is CASTDPRNSGNTIYF. The CDR3 DNA is TGTGCCAGCACTGATCCCAGGAACTCTGGAAACACCATATATTTT.

V is TRBV6-1 and J is TRBJ1-2; D is ambiguous. The CDR3 has 10 amino acids. V was shortened by 11 bases and J by 14 bases, with 18 bases between the two germline ends. Germline-derived CDR1 and CDR2 are MNHNS and SASEGT. Here the CDR3 DNA reads TGTGCCGGGGAGGGAGGGAGCCTAACCTTC. Its translation: CAGEGGSLTF.

The chain links TRBV11-2 to TRBJ2-2, with D perhaps TRBD2 (5 bases). This CDR3 is built from 17 residues. Trimming pared 1 base from V and 0 bases from J, leaving 12 bases between. Germline V gene data show CDR1 as SGHAT and CDR2 as FQNNGV. This CDR3 is CASSLAHDYPNTGELFF. CDR3 DNA sequence: TGTGCCAGCAGCTTAGCCCACGACTACCCGAACACCGGGGAGCTGTTTTTT.

The chain joins TRBV10-3 to TRBJ1-1; 9 bases fit TRBD1. CDR1 is ENHRY and CDR2 is SYGVKD in the germline V gene. The ends lost 4 bases at V and 1 base at J; junction bases unmatched: 4. The length of the CDR3 is 15 residues. The DNA of the CDR3 is TGTGCCATCAGTGGGGACAGGGCTCGGAACACTGAAGCTTTCTTT. It encodes CAISGDRARNTEAFF.

This clone was observed a single time. The chain links TRBV11-3 to TRBJ2-7, with 11 positions matching TRBD1. With 5 bases clipped from V and 5 bases from J, the junction kept 8 bases outside the gene matches. Germline CDR1 SGHNT, CDR2 YENEEA. This CDR3 region has 15 residues. This chain's CDR3 is CASSHRGQGDNEQYF. The CDR3 region has the DNA TGTGCCAGCAGCCATCGGGGACAGGGGGATAACGAGCAGTACTTC.

The chain uses TRBV5-1 and TRBJ1-1; 11 nucleotides match TRBD1. V gave up 2 bases and J gave up 3 bases; unmatched junction bases: 9. Germline V gives CDR1 SGHRS, CDR2 YFSETQ. The CDR3 has 17 amino acids. CDR3 amino acids: CASSFFPGQGGYTEAFF. The DNA of the CDR3 is TGCGCCAGCAGCTTTTTCCCGGGACAGGGGGGTTACACTGAAGCTTTCTTT.

The rearrangement links TRBV10-3 to TRBJ2-2; 8 bases are a match to TRBD2. V trimming: 0 bases; J trimming: 5 bases; junction bases outside the gene matches: 11. The CDR3 totals 18 residues. The germline V gene encodes CDR1 ENHRY and CDR2 SYGVKD. The CDR3 DNA reads TGTGCCATCAGTGAGTCTCGGGGGGGAGGGCCCGGGACCGGGGAGCTGTTTTTT. It is translated as CAISESRGGGPGTGELFF.

The genes are TRBV6-5 and TRBJ1-2, with 8 bases fitting TRBD1. The V and J ends lost 10 bases and 8 bases, in that order; junction bases with no gene match: 12. CDR3 length equals 13 residues. Germline V gene data show CDR1 as MNHEY and CDR2 as SVGAGI. The CDR3 region is CATTTDRVVGYTF. The CDR3 DNA sequence: TGTGCCACCACGACGGACAGGGTCGTCGGCTACACCTTC.

On this clone itself: The junction shows a germline mismatch at one end, possibly a read error. The J gene is TRBJ2-7, the V gene TRBV9; D perhaps matches TRBD1 (5 bases). The CDR3 spans 14 residues. The germline gives CDR1 SGDLS, CDR2 YYNGEE. CDR3: CASSEGNPSSEQYF. CDR3 DNA sequence: TGTGCCAGCAGCGAGGGGAACCCCTCCTCCGAGCAGTACTTC.

The rearrangement uses TRBV11-3 and TRBJ2-2, with D uncertain. V lost 0 bases, J lost 0 bases, and 8 bases lay in between. Germline V gene lookup returns CDR1 SGHNT and CDR2 YENEEA. CDR3 length: 16 residues. The CDR3 region is CASSLDEEPNTGELFF. CDR3 DNA sequence: TGTGCCAGCAGCTTAGATGAGGAGCCGAACACCGGGGAGCTGTTTTTT. Supplemented by reference TRBV11-3 and TRBJ2-2, the full variable domain reads EAGVVQSPRYKIIEKKQPVAFWCNPISGHNTLYWYLQNLGQGPELLIRYENEEAVDDSQLPKDRFSAERLKGVDSTLKIQPAELGDSAVYLCASSLDEEPNTGELFFGEGSRLTVL.

The V gene is TRBV27, the J gene TRBJ2-7, with D uncertain. In germline, CDR1 is MNHEY, CDR2 SMNVEV (reference sequence). V was clipped by 2 bases and J by 4 bases, with 30 bases between them. This CDR3 is built from 20 residues. The CDR3 loop reads CASSLRAQLSWRPKVYEQYF. CDR3 nucleotide sequence: TGTGCCAGCAGTTTACGCGCGCAGCTATCGTGGCGGCCAAAAGTTTACGAGCAGTACTTC.

V usage is TRBV27 and J usage is TRBJ2-1, with 12 bases fitting TRBD2. Germline values: CDR1 MNHEY, CDR2 SMNVEV (reference sequence). The CDR3 is 16 amino acids. The ends lost 3 bases at V and 1 base at J; junction bases unmatched: 1. CDR3 protein: CASSFTSGGSYNEQFF. The CDR3 DNA is TGTGCCAGCAGTTTTACTAGCGGGGGGTCCTACAATGAGCAGTTCTTC.

CDR3 residues: CAWRKDIGQGQGYGYTF. The CDR3 bases are TGTGCCTGGAGGAAGGACATCGGACAGGGACAGGGGTATGGCTACACCTTC. The chain is built from TRBV30 and TRBJ1-2, with 10 bases lining up with TRBD1. The CDR3 consists of 17 residues. Germline CDR1 GTSNPN, CDR2 SVGIG (reference sequence). The junction had 15 bases not matched to a gene; V was cut back by 3 bases and J by 5 bases.

This chain joins TRBV6-1 and TRBJ2-1; 7 nucleotides agree with TRBD1. Germline trimming cut 0 bases from V and 10 bases from J; bases unmatched to any gene: 12. This CDR3 has 16 residues. Germline CDR1 reads MNHNS; CDR2 reads SASEGT. The CDR3 protein is CASSEARDSLTKEQFF. For the CDR3, the DNA is TGTGCCAGCAGTGAAGCCCGGGACAGCCTGACCAAGGAGCAGTTCTTC.

The chain carries TRBV29-1 and TRBJ2-3, with 11 bases that match TRBD2. Trimming cost V 3 bases and J 2 bases; bases outside gene matches: 10. CDR3 size: 17 residues. Germline V gives CDR1 SQVTM, CDR2 ANQGSEA. The CDR3 is CSVEPLGLAETTDTQYF. The CDR3 DNA reads TGCAGCGTTGAGCCCCTGGGACTAGCGGAAACCACAGATACGCAGTATTTT.

The J gene is TRBJ1-5, the V gene TRBV6-6; a possible D gene is TRBD1 (5 bases). CDR3 length: 15 amino acids. V lost 4 bases to trimming and J lost 0 bases, with 10 bases between them. Germline CDR1 and CDR2: MNHNY and SVGAGI (reference sequence). This chain's CDR3 is CASSSGGYSNQPQHF. The CDR3 DNA follows: TGTGCCAGCAGTTCGGGGGGGTATAGCAATCAGCCCCAGCATTTT.

The chain couples TRBV5-1 to TRBJ1-2; a possible D gene is TRBD1 (5 bases). Per germline, CDR1 SGHRS and CDR2 YFSETQ. The CDR3 consists of 15 residues. V lost 0 bases, J lost 10 bases, and 19 bases lay in between. CDR3 coding DNA: TGCGCCAGCAGCTTGGGACAGCGAGACCGTAAGGACTACACCTTC. This gives the protein CASSLGQRDRKDYTF.

The gene calls are TRBV18 and TRBJ1-6; TRBD1 aligns across 7 bases. Germline V gene data show CDR1 as KGHSH and CDR2 as LQKENI. The CDR3 is made up of 13 amino acids. V shed 5 bases, J shed 11 bases, and the junction held 6 bases outside the gene matches. The CDR3 DNA reads as TGTGCCAGCTCAACAGGGGAGGTTCCACCCCTCCACTTT. Amino acids: CASSTGEVPPLHF. Drawing the rest from reference TRBV18 and TRBJ1-6, the complete variable domain is NAGVMQNPRHLVRRRGQEARLRCSPMKGHSHVYWYRQLPEEGLKFMVYLQKENIIDESGMPKERFSAEFPKEGPSILRIQQVVRGDSAAYFCASSTGEVPPLHFGNGTRLTVT.

The chain recombines TRBV7-3 with TRBJ1-1; a possible D gene is TRBD1 (5 bases). The CDR3 contains 13 residues. V lost 3 bases and J 6 bases, leaving 11 bases between the germline ends. Germline assignment: CDR1 SGHTA and CDR2 FQGTGA. CDR3 region: CASSFTGGAEAFF. The CDR3 DNA is TGTGCCAGCAGCTTCACCGGGGGGGCTGAAGCTTTCTTT.

The rearrangement joins TRBV10-2 to TRBJ2-2; 12 bases line up with TRBD2. The CDR3 runs 17 residues. Germline trimming cut 3 bases from V and 5 bases from J; bases unmatched to any gene: 7. Germline-derived CDR1 and CDR2 are WSHSY and SAAADI. CDR3 region: CASSELAGGLVTGELFF. The CDR3 region has the DNA TGCGCCAGCAGTGAACTAGCGGGAGGATTGGTAACCGGGGAGCTGTTTTTT.